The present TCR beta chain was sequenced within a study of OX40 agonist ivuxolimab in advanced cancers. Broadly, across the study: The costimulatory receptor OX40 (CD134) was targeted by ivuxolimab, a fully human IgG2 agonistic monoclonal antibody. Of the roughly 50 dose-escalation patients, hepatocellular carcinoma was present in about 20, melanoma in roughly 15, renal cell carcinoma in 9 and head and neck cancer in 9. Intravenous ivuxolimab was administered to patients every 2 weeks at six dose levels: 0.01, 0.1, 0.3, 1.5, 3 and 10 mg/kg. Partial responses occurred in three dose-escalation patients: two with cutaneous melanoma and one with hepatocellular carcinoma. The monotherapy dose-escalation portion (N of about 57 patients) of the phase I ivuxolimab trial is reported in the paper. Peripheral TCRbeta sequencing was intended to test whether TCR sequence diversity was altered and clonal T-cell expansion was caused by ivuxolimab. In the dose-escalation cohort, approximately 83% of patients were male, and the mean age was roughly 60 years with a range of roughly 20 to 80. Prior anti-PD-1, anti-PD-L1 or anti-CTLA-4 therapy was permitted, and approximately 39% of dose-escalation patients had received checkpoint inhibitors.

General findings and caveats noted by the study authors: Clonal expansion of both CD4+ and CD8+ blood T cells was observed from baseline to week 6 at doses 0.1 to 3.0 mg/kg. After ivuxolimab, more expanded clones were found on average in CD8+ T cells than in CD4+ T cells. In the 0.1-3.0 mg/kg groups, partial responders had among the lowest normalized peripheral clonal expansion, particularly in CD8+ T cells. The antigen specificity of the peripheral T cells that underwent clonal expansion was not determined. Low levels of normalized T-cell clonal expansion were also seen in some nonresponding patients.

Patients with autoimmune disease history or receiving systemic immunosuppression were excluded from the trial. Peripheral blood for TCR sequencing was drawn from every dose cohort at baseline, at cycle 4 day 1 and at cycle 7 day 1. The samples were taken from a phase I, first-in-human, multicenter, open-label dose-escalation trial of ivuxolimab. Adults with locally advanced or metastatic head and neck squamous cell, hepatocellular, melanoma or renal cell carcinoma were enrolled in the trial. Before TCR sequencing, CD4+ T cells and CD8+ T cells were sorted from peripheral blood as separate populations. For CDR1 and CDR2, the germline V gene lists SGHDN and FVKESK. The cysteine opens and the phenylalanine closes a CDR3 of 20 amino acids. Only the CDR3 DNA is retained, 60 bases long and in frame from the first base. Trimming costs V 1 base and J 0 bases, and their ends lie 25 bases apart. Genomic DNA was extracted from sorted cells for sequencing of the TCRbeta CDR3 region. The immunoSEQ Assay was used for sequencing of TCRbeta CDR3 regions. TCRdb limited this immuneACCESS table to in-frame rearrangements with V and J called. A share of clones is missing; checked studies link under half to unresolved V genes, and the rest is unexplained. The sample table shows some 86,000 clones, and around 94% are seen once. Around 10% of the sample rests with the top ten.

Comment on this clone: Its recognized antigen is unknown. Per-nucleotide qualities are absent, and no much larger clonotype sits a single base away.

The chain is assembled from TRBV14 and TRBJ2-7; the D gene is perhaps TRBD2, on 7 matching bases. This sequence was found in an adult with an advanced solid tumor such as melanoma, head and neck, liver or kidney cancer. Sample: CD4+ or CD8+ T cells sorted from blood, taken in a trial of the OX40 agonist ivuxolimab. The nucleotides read TGTGCCAGCAGCCAAGCGTTTGGGGGGGGCTCGTTGCCTGACTCCTACGAGCAGTACTTC. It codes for CASSQAFGGGSLPDSYEQYF.